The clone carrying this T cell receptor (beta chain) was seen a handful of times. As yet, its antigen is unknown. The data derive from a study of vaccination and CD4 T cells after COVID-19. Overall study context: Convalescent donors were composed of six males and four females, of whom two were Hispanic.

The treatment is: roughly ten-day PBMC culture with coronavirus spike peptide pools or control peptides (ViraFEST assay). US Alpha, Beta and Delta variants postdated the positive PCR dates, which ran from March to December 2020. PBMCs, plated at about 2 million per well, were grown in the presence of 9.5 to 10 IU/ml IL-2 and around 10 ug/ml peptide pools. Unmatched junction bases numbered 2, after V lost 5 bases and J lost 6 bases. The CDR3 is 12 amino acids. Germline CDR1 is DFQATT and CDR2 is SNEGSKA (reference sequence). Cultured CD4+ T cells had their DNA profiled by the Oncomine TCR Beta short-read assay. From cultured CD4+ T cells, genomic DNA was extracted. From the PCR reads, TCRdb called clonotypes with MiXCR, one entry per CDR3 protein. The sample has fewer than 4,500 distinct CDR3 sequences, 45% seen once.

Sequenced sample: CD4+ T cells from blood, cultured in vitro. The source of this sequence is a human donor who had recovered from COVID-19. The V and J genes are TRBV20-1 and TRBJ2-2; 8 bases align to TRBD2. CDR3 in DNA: TGCAGTGCTTCGGGGGGGGCCGGGGAGCTGTTTTTT. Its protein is CSASGGAGELFF.